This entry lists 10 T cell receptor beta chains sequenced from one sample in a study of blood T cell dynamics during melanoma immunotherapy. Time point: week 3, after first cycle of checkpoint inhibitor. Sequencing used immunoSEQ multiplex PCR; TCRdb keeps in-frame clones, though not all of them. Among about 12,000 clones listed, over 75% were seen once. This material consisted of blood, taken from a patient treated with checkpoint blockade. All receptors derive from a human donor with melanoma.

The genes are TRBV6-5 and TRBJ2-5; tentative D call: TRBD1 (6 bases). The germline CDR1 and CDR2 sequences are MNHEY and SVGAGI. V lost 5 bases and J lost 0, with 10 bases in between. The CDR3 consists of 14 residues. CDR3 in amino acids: CASSQGDNQETQYF. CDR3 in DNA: TGTGCCAGCAGTCAAGGGGACAACCAAGAGACCCAGTACTTC.

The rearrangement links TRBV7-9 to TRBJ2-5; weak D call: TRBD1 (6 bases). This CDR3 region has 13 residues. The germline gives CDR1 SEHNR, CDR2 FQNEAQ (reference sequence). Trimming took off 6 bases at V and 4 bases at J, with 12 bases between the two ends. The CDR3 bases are TGTGCCAGCAGTCTCAGGGGCGCAGAGACCCAGTACTTC. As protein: CASSLRGAETQYF.

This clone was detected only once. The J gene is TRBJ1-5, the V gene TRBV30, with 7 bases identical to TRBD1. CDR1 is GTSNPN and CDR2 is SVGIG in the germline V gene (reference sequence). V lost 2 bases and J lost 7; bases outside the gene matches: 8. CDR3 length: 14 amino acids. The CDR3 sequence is CAWSSVNRGQPQHF. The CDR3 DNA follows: TGTGCCTGGAGTTCGGTTAACAGGGGCCAGCCCCAGCATTTT. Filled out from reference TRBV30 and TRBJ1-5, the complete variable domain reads SQTIHQWPATLVQPVGSPLSLECTVEGTSNPNLYWYRQAAGRGLQLLFYSVGIGQISSEVPQNLSASRPQDRQFILSSKKLLLSDSGFYLCAWSSVNRGQPQHFGDGTRLSIL.

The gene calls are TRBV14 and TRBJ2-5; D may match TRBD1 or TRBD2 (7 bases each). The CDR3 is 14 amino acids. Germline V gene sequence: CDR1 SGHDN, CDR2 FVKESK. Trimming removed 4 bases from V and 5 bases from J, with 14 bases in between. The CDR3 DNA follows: TGTGCCAGCAGCCCGACAGGGAGGGAGGAGACCCAGTACTTC. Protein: CASSPTGREETQYF.

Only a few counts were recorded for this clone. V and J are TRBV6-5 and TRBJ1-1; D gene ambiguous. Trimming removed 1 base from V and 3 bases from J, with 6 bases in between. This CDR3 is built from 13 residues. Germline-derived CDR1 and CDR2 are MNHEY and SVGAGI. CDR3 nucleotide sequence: TGTGCCAGCAGTTACTTCATCGACACTGAAGCTTTCTTT. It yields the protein CASSYFIDTEAFF.

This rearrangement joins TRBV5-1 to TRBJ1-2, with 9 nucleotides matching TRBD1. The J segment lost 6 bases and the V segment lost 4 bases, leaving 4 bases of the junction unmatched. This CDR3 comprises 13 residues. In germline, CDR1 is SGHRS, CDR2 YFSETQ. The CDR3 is CASSVGQGHGYTF. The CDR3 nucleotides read TGCGCCAGCAGCGTTGGACAGGGGCATGGCTACACCTTC.

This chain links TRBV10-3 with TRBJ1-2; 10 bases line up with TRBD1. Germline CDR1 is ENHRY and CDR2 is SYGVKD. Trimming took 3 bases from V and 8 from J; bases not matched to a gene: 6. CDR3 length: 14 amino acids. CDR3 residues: CAISDETGGRGYTF. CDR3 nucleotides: TGTGCCATCAGTGACGAGACAGGGGGCCGGGGCTACACCTTC.

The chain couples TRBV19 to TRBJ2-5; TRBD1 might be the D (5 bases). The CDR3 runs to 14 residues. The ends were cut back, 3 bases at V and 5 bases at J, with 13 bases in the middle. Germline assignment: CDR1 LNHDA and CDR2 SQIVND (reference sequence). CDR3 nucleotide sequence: TGTGCCAGTAGTATTATCCTCGCAGGGGAGACCCAGTACTTC. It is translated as CASSIILAGETQYF. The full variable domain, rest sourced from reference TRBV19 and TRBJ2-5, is DGGITQSPKYLFRKEGQNVTLSCEQNLNHDAMYWYRQDPGQGLRLIYYSQIVNDFQKGDIAEGYSVSREKKESFPLTVTSAQKNPTAFYLCASSIILAGETQYFGPGTRLLVL.

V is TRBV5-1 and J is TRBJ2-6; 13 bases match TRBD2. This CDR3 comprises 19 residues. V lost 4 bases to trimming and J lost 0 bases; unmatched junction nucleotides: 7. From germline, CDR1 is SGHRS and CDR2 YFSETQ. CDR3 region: CASSRTSGGSPSGANVLTF. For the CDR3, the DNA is TGCGCCAGCAGCCGGACTAGCGGGGGCTCACCCTCTGGGGCCAACGTCCTGACTTTC.

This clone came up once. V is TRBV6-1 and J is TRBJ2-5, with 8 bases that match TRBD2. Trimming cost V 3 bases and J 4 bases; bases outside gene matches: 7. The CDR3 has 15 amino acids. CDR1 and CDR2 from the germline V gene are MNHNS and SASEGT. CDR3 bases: TGTGCCAGCAGTGAGGTGAGCGGGGGAGGAGAGACCCAGTACTTC. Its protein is CASSEVSGGGETQYF.